What follows are 7 T cell receptor beta chains derived from one specimen sequenced in a study of siplizumab effects on memory and regulatory T cells. The table came from immunoSEQ multiplex PCR; TCRdb's copy has only in-frame clones and leaves some out. Among around 100,000 clones, approximately 95% were seen once, and the ten largest hold 0.3%. Source material: non-Treg CD4+ T cells sorted from blood. Every receptor here comes from a human donor in good health.

The CDR3 loop is CASSRPGQGADGYTF. In DNA form, the CDR3 reads TGTGCCAGTAGTAGACCGGGACAGGGGGCCGATGGCTACACCTTC. This chain joins TRBV19 and TRBJ1-2, with 12 bases fitting TRBD1. J gave up 6 bases and V 4 bases, and 6 bases lay outside the gene matches. From germline, CDR1 is LNHDA and CDR2 SQIVND (reference sequence). This CDR3 has 15 residues.

In this sample, this clone turned up once. The genes are TRBV7-3 and TRBJ1-2; weak D call: TRBD1 (6 bases). The CDR3 is made up of 14 amino acids. V lost 5 bases, J lost 5 bases, and 15 bases lay in between. Germline V lookup: CDR1 SGHTA, CDR2 FQGTGA. CDR3 nucleotide sequence: TGTGCCAGCAGCAGGGACACGGGCGGGTATGGCTACACCTTC. This codes for CASSRDTGGYGYTF.

The rearrangement links TRBV29-1 to TRBJ1-2; 8 bases are shared with TRBD1. J lost 4 bases, V lost 7 bases, and 5 bases had no gene match. This CDR3 region has 12 residues. Per the germline V gene, CDR1 is SQVTM and CDR2 is ANQGSEA. This CDR3 is CSGLTGVYGYTF. The CDR3 nucleotides read TGCAGCGGTCTGACAGGGGTCTATGGCTACACCTTC.

The chain recombines TRBV9 with TRBJ2-7, with 10 bases matching TRBD2. V dropped 0 bases and J dropped 2; count of bases not matched to a gene: 2. CDR3 length equals 15 residues. Germline V gene lookup returns CDR1 SGDLS and CDR2 YYNGEE. The CDR3 coding sequence is TGTGCCAGCAGCGTAGCAGGGACTAGCGCCTACGAGCAGTACTTC. It encodes CASSVAGTSAYEQYF.

The V gene is TRBV6-1, the J gene TRBJ1-2; no clear D. The CDR3 has 13 residues. The V end lost 1 base, the J end lost 6 bases, and 9 bases lay between the germline ends. Per the germline V gene, CDR1 is MNHNS and CDR2 is SASEGT. This chain's CDR3 is CASSEEEGDGYTF. The CDR3 DNA reads as TGTGCCAGCAGTGAAGAGGAGGGAGATGGCTACACCTTC.

The V call is TRBV6-1, the J call TRBJ2-2; a weak D match, TRBD1 (5 bases). The CDR3 totals 13 residues. With 4 bases removed from V and 8 bases from J, the gap between germline ends came to 11 bases. CDR1 MNHNS and CDR2 SASEGT come from the germline V gene. The CDR3 region is CASSVLQAGELFF. CDR3 sequence (DNA): TGTGCCAGCAGTGTATTACAGGCTGGGGAGCTGTTTTTT.

V and J are TRBV29-1 and TRBJ2-1; 9 bases map to TRBD1. Germline loops: CDR1 SQVTM, CDR2 ANQGSEA. This CDR3 has 14 amino acids. Trimming at V came to 7 bases and at J to 5 bases, leaving 9 bases not matched to a gene. CDR3: CSAGDRAANNEQFF. In DNA, the CDR3 is TGCAGCGCCGGGGACAGGGCGGCTAACAATGAGCAGTTCTTC.